The 13 T cell receptor beta chains presented below share a single source sample, sequenced in a study of vaccination and CD4 T cells after COVID-19. These TCRs' antigens remain unknown. CD4+ T cells that had been cultured provided DNA sequenced with the Oncomine TCR Beta short-read assay. TCRdb ran MiXCR on the PCR reads and lists one entry per CDR3 protein. The sample yields approximately 10,000 distinct CDR3 sequences, 20% to 25% seen once. This sample's treatment: roughly 10-day PBMC culture with coronavirus spike peptide pools or control peptides (ViraFEST assay). Sequencing input: cultured CD4+ T cells from blood. The receptor set was obtained from a human donor with COVID-19.

This clonotype is classed as medium-sized. This chain joins TRBV2 and TRBJ1-2; D gene uncertain. The germline gives CDR1 SNHLY, CDR2 FYNNEI. V lost 4 bases and J 4 bases, leaving 7 bases between the germline ends. This CDR3 comprises 12 residues. The CDR3 spells CASSATVYGYTF. As DNA, the CDR3 is TGTGCCAGCAGTGCCACAGTCTATGGCTACACCTTC.

The chain uses TRBV5-4 and TRBJ2-3; 13 bases map to TRBD2. Germline-derived CDR1 and CDR2 are SGHNT and YYREEE (reference sequence). This CDR3 is 14 amino acids long. Trimming removed 1 base from V and 11 bases from J; junction bases left unmatched: 4. CDR3 in amino acids: CASSLRTSGGMQYF. The CDR3 DNA follows: TGTGCCAGCAGCTTGAGGACTAGCGGGGGTATGCAGTATTTT.

The chain couples TRBV5-5 to TRBJ2-3, with D hard to call. The germline V gene encodes CDR1 SGHKS and CDR2 YYEKEE (reference sequence). CDR3 length: 15 residues. V lost 4 bases to trimming and J lost 0 bases, with 12 bases between them. CDR3 nucleotide sequence: TGTGCCAGCAGCCCCCTACAGCTTAGCACAGATACGCAGTATTTT. Encoded protein: CASSPLQLSTDTQYF.

V and J are TRBV7-3 and TRBJ2-3, with 8 bases matching TRBD1. CDR3 length equals 14 residues. Germline V gene data show CDR1 as SGHTA and CDR2 as FQGTGA. With V trimmed by 2 bases and J by 6 bases, 4 bases remained unmatched. In nucleotides, the CDR3 is TGTGCCAGCAGCTTATCAGGGGGCAGCGATACGCAGTATTTT. Protein: CASSLSGGSDTQYF.

V is TRBV28 and J is TRBJ1-6; TRBD1 matches 11 bases. V shed 3 bases, J shed 10 bases, and the junction held 8 bases outside the gene matches. This CDR3 has 16 amino acids. The germline V gene encodes CDR1 MDHEN and CDR2 SYDVKM. The CDR3 spells CASSFPGQGARSPLHF. The CDR3 DNA follows: TGTGCCAGCAGTTTTCCCGGACAGGGGGCAAGGTCACCCCTCCACTTT.

This clonotype is classed as medium-sized. The rearrangement uses TRBV20-1 and TRBJ1-2, with D hard to call. Germline assignment: CDR1 DFQATT and CDR2 SNEGSKA (reference sequence). V lost 2 bases and J 8 bases, leaving 15 bases between the germline ends. The CDR3 runs 13 residues. The CDR3 DNA sequence: TGCAGTGCTAGATCCGACGGGTTTGCGGGCTACACCTTC. Residues: CSARSDGFAGYTF.

This clonotype occurred a few times. The chain joins TRBV6-5 to TRBJ1-4, with no clear D. V was clipped by 4 bases and J by 13 bases, with 10 bases between them. Germline V gene sequence: CDR1 MNHEY, CDR2 SVGAGI. The CDR3 consists of 11 residues. The DNA for the CDR3 is TGTGCCAGCAGTTGGGTTGATAGACTGTTTTTT. Translation gives CASSWVDRLFF.

In DNA, the CDR3 is TGTGCCAGCAGCTTGTACGGGGCCACCGGGGAGCTGTTTTTT. Protein product: CASSLYGATGELFF. This chain uses TRBV5-5 with TRBJ2-2, with D perhaps matching TRBD1 or TRBD2 (5 bases each). In germline, CDR1 is SGHKS, CDR2 YYEKEE (reference sequence). The CDR3 is made up of 14 amino acids. Trimming left V 1 base short and J 4 bases short, with 8 bases between.

The chain couples TRBV6-4 to TRBJ1-6, with 9 bases fitting TRBD1. The junction had 5 bases not matched to a gene; V was cut back by 0 bases and J by 8 bases. The CDR3 consists of 16 residues. Germline V gives CDR1 MRHNA, CDR2 SNTAGT. CDR3 coding DNA: TGTGCCAGCAGTGACTCGACAGGGGGTTATGATTCACCCCTCCACTTT. Translating gives CASSDSTGGYDSPLHF.

Only a few counts were recorded for this clonotype. The chain recombines TRBV12-3 or TRBV12-4 with TRBJ2-2; D is undetermined. The CDR3 sequence is 14 residues long. The V end was cut by 7 bases, the J end by 0 bases, with 9 bases between. For the CDR3, the DNA is TGTGCCAGCATTGGCAGGTCGAACACCGGGGAGCTGTTTTTT. The encoded protein is CASIGRSNTGELFF.

The chain joins TRBV19 to TRBJ1-2; no firm D call. The CDR3 spans 13 residues. The V end lost 3 bases, the J end lost 0 bases, and 5 bases lay between the germline ends. Germline V gene lookup returns CDR1 LNHDA and CDR2 SQIVND (reference sequence). Here the CDR3 DNA reads TGTGCCAGTAGTATCGAGTCTAACTATGGCTACACCTTC. Its protein is CASSIESNYGYTF.

The chain combines TRBV19 with TRBJ2-1; perhaps TRBD2 as D (6 bases). This CDR3 contains 13 residues. Trimming took off 8 bases at V and 0 bases at J, with 8 bases between the two ends. The germline V gene has CDR1 LNHDA and CDR2 SQIVND (reference sequence). CDR3 amino acids: CASGGASYNEQFF. CDR3 coding DNA: TGTGCCAGTGGCGGGGCCTCCTACAATGAGCAGTTCTTC.

This clonotype has only a few counts. This chain uses TRBV30 with TRBJ2-2, with D perhaps TRBD2 (6 bases). This CDR3 has 13 residues. Germline CDR1 GTSNPN, CDR2 SVGIG (reference sequence). V lost 5 bases and J 0 bases, leaving 7 bases between the germline ends. The CDR3 here is CAWGTANTGELFF. For the CDR3, the DNA is TGTGCCTGGGGGACTGCGAACACCGGGGAGCTGTTTTTT.